This T cell receptor beta chain was profiled in a study of blood T cells in healthy people across ages. Study-wide background: Capture by template switching was about one barcoded beta molecule per two T cells.

With a J-beta primer mix and a sample-barcoded 5' primer, a second PCR ran about 6 to 11 cycles. Each cDNA molecule was tagged by a template-switch adaptor with 12 random nucleotides. All samples gave at least 2.5 million CDR3-containing paired-end reads. TCRdb used MiXCR to reprocess the 5' RACE reads, holding one entry per CDR3 protein. Among roughly 800,000 distinct CDR3 sequences listed, 36% were seen once. This CDR3 region has 14 residues. V was clipped by 7 bases and J by 0 bases, with 12 bases between them. CDR1 and CDR2 (germline): MNHEY, SVGAGI. In this sample, this clonotype turned up a few times. Its antigen remains unidentified. General study findings and limits: Diversity was higher, and naive CD4+ cells more numerous, in long-lived donors than in aged donors.

Sequencing used blood. The sequence was collected from a man aged 18 to 30 in good health. The chain couples TRBV6-5 to TRBJ1-1; D call uncertain. The CDR3 protein is CASIQTGMNTEAFF. The CDR3 DNA follows: TGTGCCAGCATCCAAACCGGGATGAACACTGAAGCTTTCTTT.